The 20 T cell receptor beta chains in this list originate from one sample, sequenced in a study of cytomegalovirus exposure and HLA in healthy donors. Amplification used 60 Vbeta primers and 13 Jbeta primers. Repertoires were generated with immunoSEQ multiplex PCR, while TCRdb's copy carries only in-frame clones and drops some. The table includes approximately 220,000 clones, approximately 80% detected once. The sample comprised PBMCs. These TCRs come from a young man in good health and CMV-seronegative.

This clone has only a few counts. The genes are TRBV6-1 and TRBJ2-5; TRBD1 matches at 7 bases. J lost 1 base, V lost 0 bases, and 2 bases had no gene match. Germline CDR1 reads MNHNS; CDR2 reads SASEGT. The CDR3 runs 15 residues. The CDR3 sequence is CASSEASGGQETQYF. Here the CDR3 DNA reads TGTGCCAGCAGTGAAGCGTCAGGGGGCCAAGAGACCCAGTACTTC.

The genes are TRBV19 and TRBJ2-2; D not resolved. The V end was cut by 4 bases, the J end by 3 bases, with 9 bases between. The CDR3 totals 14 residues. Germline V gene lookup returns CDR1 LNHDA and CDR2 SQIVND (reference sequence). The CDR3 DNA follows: TGTGCCAGTAGTAGTATAGTGGACACCGGGGAGCTGTTTTTT. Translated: CASSSIVDTGELFF.

CDR3 amino acids: CASSSNYEQYF. In DNA form, the CDR3 reads TGTGCCAGCAGTTCAAACTACGAGCAGTACTTC. V and J are TRBV27 and TRBJ2-7; the D is unclear. V dropped 4 bases and J dropped 3 bases, with 4 bases sitting between them. This CDR3 is 11 amino acids long. Germline V gives CDR1 MNHEY, CDR2 SMNVEV (reference sequence).

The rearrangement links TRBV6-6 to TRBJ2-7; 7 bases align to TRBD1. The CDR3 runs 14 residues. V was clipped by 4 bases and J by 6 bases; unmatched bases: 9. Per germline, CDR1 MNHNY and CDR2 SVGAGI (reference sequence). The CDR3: CASSLGQWGSEQYF. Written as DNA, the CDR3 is TGTGCCAGCAGTTTGGGACAGTGGGGATCCGAGCAGTACTTC.

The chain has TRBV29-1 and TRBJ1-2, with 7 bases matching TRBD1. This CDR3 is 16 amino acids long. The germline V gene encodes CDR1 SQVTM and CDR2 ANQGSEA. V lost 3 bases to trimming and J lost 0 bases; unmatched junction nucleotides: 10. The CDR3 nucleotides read TGCAGCGTTGATAATCGAGGGACAGACGCTAACTATGGCTACACCTTC. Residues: CSVDNRGTDANYGYTF.

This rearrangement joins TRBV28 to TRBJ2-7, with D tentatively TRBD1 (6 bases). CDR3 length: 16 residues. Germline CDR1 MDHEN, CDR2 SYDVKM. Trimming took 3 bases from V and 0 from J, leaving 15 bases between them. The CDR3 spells CASSFPTGRASYEQYF. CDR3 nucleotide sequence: TGTGCCAGCAGTTTCCCGACAGGACGCGCCTCCTACGAGCAGTACTTC.

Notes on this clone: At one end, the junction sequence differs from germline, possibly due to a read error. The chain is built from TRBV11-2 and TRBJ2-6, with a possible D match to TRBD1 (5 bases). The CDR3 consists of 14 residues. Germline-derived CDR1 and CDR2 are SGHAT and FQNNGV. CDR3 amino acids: CASSLASGASVLTF. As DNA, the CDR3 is TGTGCCAGCAGCTTGGCTTCTGGGGCCAGCGTCCTGACTTTC. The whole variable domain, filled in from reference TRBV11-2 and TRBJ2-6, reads EAGVAQSPRYKIIEKRQSVAFWCNPISGHATLYWYQQILGQGPKLLIQFQNNGVVDDSQLPKDRFSAERLKGVDSTLKIQPAKLEDSAVYLCASSLASGASVLTFGAGSRLTVL.

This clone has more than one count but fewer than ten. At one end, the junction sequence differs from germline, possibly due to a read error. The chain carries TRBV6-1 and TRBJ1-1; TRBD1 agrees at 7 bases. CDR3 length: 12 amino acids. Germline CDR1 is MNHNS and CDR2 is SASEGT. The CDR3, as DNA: TGTGCCAGCAGTGGGCACAGGGGCCGGACGAGCTTT. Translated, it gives CASSGHRGRTSF.

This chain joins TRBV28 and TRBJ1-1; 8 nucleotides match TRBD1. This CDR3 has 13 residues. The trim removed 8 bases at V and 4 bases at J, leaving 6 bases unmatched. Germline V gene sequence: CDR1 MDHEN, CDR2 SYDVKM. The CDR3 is CASGGQAFTEAFF. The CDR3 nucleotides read TGTGCCAGCGGGGGACAGGCTTTCACTGAAGCTTTCTTT.

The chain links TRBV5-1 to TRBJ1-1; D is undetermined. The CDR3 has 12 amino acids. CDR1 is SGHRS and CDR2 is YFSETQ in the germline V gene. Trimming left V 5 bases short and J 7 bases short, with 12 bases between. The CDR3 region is CASRFGEFEAFF. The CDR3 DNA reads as TGCGCCAGCAGGTTCGGAGAATTTGAAGCTTTCTTT.

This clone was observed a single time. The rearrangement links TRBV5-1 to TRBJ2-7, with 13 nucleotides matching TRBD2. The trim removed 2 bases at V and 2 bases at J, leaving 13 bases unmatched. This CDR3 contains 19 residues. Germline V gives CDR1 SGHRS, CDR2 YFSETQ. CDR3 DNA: TGCGCCAGCAGCTTAGCGACTAGCGGGGGGTCCCACTTTCCCTACGAGCAGTACTTC. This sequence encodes CASSLATSGGSHFPYEQYF.

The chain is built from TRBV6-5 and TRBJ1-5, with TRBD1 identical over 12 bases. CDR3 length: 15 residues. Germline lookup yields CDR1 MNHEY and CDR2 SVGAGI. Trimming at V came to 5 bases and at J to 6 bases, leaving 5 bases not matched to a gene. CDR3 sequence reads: CASSRDRGRGQPQHF. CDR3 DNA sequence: TGTGCCAGCAGTAGGGACAGGGGGCGAGGTCAGCCCCAGCATTTT.

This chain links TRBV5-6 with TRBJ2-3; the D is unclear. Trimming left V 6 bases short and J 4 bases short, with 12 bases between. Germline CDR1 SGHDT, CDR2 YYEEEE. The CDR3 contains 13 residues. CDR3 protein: CASTLTPSDTQYF. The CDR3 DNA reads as TGTGCCAGCACTCTTACACCCTCAGATACGCAGTATTTT.

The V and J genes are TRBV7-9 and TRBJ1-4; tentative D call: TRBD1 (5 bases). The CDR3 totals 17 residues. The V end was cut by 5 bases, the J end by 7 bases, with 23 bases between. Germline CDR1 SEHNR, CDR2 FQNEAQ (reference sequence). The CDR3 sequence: CASSIPSGFLGGEKLFF. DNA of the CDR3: TGTGCCAGCAGCATCCCCTCAGGGTTCCTCGGGGGTGAAAAACTGTTTTTT. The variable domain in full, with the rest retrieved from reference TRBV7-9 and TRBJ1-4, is DTGVSQNPRHKITKRGQNVTFRCDPISEHNRLYWYRQTLGQGPEFLTYFQNEAQLEKSRLLSDRFSAERPKGSFSTLEIQRTEQGDSAMYLCASSIPSGFLGGEKLFFGSGTQLSVL.

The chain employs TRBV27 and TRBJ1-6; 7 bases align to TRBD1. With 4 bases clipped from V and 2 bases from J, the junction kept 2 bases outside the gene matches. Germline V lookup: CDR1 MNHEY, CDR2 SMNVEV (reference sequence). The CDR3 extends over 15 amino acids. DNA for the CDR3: TGTGCCAGCAGTTCGGACAGGACCTATAATTCACCCCTCCACTTT. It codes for CASSSDRTYNSPLHF.

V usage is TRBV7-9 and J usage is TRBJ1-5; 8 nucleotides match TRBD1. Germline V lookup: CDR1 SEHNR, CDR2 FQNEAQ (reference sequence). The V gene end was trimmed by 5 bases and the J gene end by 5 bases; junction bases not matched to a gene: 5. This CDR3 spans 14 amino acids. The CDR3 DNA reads TGTGCCAGCAGCCTCACAGGGGGGGATCAGCCCCAGCATTTT. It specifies CASSLTGGDQPQHF. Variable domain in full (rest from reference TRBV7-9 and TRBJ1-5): DTGVSQNPRHKITKRGQNVTFRCDPISEHNRLYWYRQTLGQGPEFLTYFQNEAQLEKSRLLSDRFSAERPKGSFSTLEIQRTEQGDSAMYLCASSLTGGDQPQHFGDGTRLSIL.

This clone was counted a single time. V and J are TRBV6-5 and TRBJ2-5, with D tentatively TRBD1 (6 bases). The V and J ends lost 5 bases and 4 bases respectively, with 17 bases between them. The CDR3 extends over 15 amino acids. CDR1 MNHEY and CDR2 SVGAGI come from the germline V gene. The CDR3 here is CASSLSRDKRETQYF. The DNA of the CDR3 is TGTGCCAGCAGTCTCAGCCGGGACAAGAGAGAGACCCAGTACTTC.

The CDR3 sequence is CASSPGQPHEQYF. CDR3 sequence (DNA): TGTGCCAGCAGCCCTGGACAGCCCCACGAGCAGTACTTC. The genes are TRBV28 and TRBJ2-7, with TRBD1 as a possible D gene (6 bases). The germline V and J ends were trimmed by 6 bases and 5 bases, with 14 bases remaining between them. This CDR3 spans 13 amino acids. The germline CDR1 and CDR2 sequences are MDHEN and SYDVKM.

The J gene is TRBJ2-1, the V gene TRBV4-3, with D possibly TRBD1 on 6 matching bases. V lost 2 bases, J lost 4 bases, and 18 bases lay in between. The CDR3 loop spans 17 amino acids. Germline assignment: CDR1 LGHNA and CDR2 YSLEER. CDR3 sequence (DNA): TGCGCCAGCAGCCAAACCTCACAGGGCCCGTTATACAATGAGCAGTTCTTC. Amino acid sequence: CASSQTSQGPLYNEQFF.

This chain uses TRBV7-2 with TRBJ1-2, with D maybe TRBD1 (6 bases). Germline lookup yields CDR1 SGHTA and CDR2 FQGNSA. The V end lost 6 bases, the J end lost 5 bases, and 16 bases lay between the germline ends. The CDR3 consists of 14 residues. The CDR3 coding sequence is TGTGCCAGCAGTTTAAACACAGGGTCTTATGGCTACACCTTC. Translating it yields CASSLNTGSYGYTF.